The 20 T cell receptor beta chains given below trace back to one sample, sequenced in a study of T cells in tuberculosis. The repertoire was sequenced with immunoSEQ multiplex PCR; TCRdb's copy has only in-frame clones and lacks some. The table includes tens of thousands of clones, approximately 90% detected once. Specimen: PBMCs. The origin of the receptors is a donor aged 5-35 years with latent tuberculosis or without tuberculosis infection.

V is TRBV4-3 and J is TRBJ1-1, with D perhaps TRBD1 (6 bases). The length of the CDR3 is 20 residues. Trimming took 2 bases from V and 6 from J, leaving 31 bases between them. Germline V gene lookup returns CDR1 LGHNA and CDR2 YSLEER. Written as DNA, the CDR3 is TGCGCCAGCAGCCAAATACCGGGGGGGGCCGGTCTGGTTGGGTCCGCTGAAGCTTTCTTT. Protein sequence: CASSQIPGGAGLVGSAEAFF.

About this clone itself: Other nucleotide sequences in the sample specify the same CDR3. V and J are TRBV29-1 and TRBJ1-1; 7 nucleotides align to TRBD1. The V gene end was trimmed by 3 bases and the J gene end by 0 bases; junction bases not matched to a gene: 4. The germline V gene encodes CDR1 SQVTM and CDR2 ANQGSEA. The CDR3 consists of 14 residues. In DNA, the CDR3 is TGCAGCGTTGACCGGGACAGACTGAACACTGAAGCTTTCTTT. It yields the protein CSVDRDRLNTEAFF.

The chain uses TRBV29-1 and TRBJ2-1; 13 positions agree with TRBD2. CDR3 length: 14 amino acids. Trimming took 5 bases from V and 8 from J; bases not matched to a gene: 6. Germline V gene lookup returns CDR1 SQVTM and CDR2 ANQGSEA. The CDR3 region is CSVRLAGGQDEQFF. DNA for the CDR3: TGCAGCGTTAGACTAGCGGGGGGTCAGGATGAGCAGTTCTTC.

This sequence joins TRBV27 and TRBJ2-4; 10 bases match TRBD2. Unmatched junction bases numbered 11, after V lost 6 bases and J lost 0 bases. Germline V gene sequence: CDR1 MNHEY, CDR2 SMNVEV (reference sequence). This CDR3 has 18 residues. The CDR3 DNA reads TGTGCCAGCAGCCCGAGCGGGAGGGTTCCGTTAGCCAAAAACATTCAGTACTTC. Translated, it gives CASSPSGRVPLAKNIQYF.

The V call is TRBV18, the J call TRBJ2-5; D is perhaps TRBD2 (5 bases). Trimming took 2 bases from V and 2 from J, leaving 15 bases between them. This CDR3 is built from 16 residues. In germline, CDR1 is KGHSH, CDR2 LQKENI. CDR3 amino acids: CASSPKSPADQETQYF. The CDR3 nucleotides read TGTGCCAGCTCACCAAAATCCCCAGCGGATCAAGAGACCCAGTACTTC.

V gene TRBV23-1 combines with J gene TRBJ1-4; possible D gene TRBD1, 5 bases. TRBV23-1 is flagged as an ORF with uncertain function. V lost 8 bases and J 3 bases, leaving 16 bases between the germline ends. The CDR3 extends over 15 amino acids. In DNA, the CDR3 is TGCGCCAGCGAAAAGTCCAGGGTCTCTAATGAAAAACTGTTTTTT. The encoded protein is CASEKSRVSNEKLFF.

The chain couples TRBV10-3 to TRBJ2-1; the match to TRBD1 covers 7 bases. CDR3 length: 13 residues. Germline CDR1 reads ENHRY; CDR2 reads SYGVKD. With 7 bases clipped from V and 6 bases from J, the junction kept 6 bases outside the gene matches. The CDR3 sequence: CAITQSGGNEQFF. The DNA of the CDR3 is TGTGCCATCACCCAGTCAGGGGGCAATGAGCAGTTCTTC.

The chain uses TRBV5-6 and TRBJ1-3, with D unresolved. The CDR3 runs 13 residues. Germline-derived CDR1 and CDR2 are SGHDT and YYEEEE. Trimming took off 10 bases at V and 1 base at J, with 12 bases between the two ends. For the CDR3, the DNA is TGTGCCTCCTCTAGAGGTTCTGGAAACACCATATATTTT. Translation gives CASSRGSGNTIYF. The full variable domain, in which reference TRBV5-6 and TRBJ1-3 provide the parts outside the CDR3, is DAGVTQSPTHLIKTRGQQVTLRCSPKSGHDTVSWYQQALGQGPQFIFQYYEEEERQRGNFPDRFSGHQFPNYSSELNVNALLLGDSALYLCASSRGSGNTIYFGEGSWLTVV.

The chain is built from TRBV27 and TRBJ2-1; TRBD2 aligns across 10 bases. Germline V gene lookup returns CDR1 MNHEY and CDR2 SMNVEV (reference sequence). The CDR3 runs 16 residues. V dropped 5 bases and J dropped 4; count of bases not matched to a gene: 8. CDR3 region: CASSPEAGGLYNEQFF. CDR3 nucleotide sequence: TGTGCCAGCAGTCCGGAAGCGGGAGGGCTTTACAATGAGCAGTTCTTC.

The J gene is TRBJ1-5, the V gene TRBV23-1, with D perhaps TRBD1 (5 bases). TRBV23-1 is an ORF for which the function is uncertain. Deletions cut 10 bases from V and 7 bases from J, with 11 bases between. This CDR3 is 11 amino acids long. CDR3 residues: CAIGGVQPQHF. The CDR3 nucleotides are TGCGCCATTGGGGGGGTGCAGCCCCAGCATTTT.

The V gene is TRBV7-2, the J gene TRBJ1-2; possibly TRBD1 for D (5 bases). The CDR3 extends over 16 amino acids. Per the germline V gene, CDR1 is SGHTA and CDR2 is FQGNSA. The V end lost 2 bases, the J end lost 3 bases, and 16 bases lay between the germline ends. This chain's CDR3 is CASSLSWRGADYGYTF. The CDR3 DNA follows: TGTGCCAGCAGCTTAAGTTGGAGGGGCGCGGACTATGGCTACACCTTC. Based on the CDR3 plus reference TRBV7-2 and TRBJ1-2, the full variable domain is GAGVSQSPSNKVTEKGKDVELRCDPISGHTALYWYRQSLGQGLEFLIYFQGNSAPDKSGLPSDRFSAERTGGSVSTLTIQRTQQEDSAVYLCASSLSWRGADYGYTFGSGTRLTVV.

This clone occurred once. This chain links TRBV5-1 with TRBJ2-3, with D possibly TRBD1 on 5 matching bases. The germline V and J ends were trimmed by 0 bases and 5 bases, with 10 bases remaining between them. CDR3 length equals 14 residues. Germline-derived CDR1 and CDR2 are SGHRS and YFSETQ. The CDR3 nucleotides read TGCGCCAGCAGCTTGGAACAGGCAGGAGATACGCAGTATTTT. It is translated as CASSLEQAGDTQYF.

V is TRBV7-6 and J is TRBJ2-1, with 7 nucleotides matching TRBD2. Germline V CDR1 and CDR2: SGHVS, FNYEAQ. Trimming cost V 5 bases and J 6 bases; bases outside gene matches: 10. The CDR3 length is 15 residues. CDR3 in DNA: TGTGCCAGCAGCGCTCAGAGCGGGATTGGCAATGAGCAGTTCTTC. It translates to CASSAQSGIGNEQFF.

The rearrangement joins TRBV4-3 to TRBJ2-1, with 8 bases matching TRBD2. This CDR3 has 17 residues. Looked up from germline, CDR1 is LGHNA and CDR2 is YSLEER. V was pared by 0 bases and J by 2 bases, with 6 bases of the junction left unmatched. The CDR3 is CASSQDGRGATYNEQFF. CDR3 nucleotides: TGCGCCAGCAGCCAAGATGGGCGGGGGGCCACCTACAATGAGCAGTTCTTC.

This clone occurred a few times. J is TRBJ2-1 and V is TRBV6-4; D is possibly TRBD1 (6 bases). Trimming left V 2 bases short and J 6 bases short, with 11 bases between. This CDR3 region has 14 residues. CDR1 and CDR2 from the germline V gene are MRHNA and SNTAGT. CDR3 bases: TGTGCCAGCAGTGACCCAGGACAGCCCAATGAGCAGTTCTTC. Translated, it gives CASSDPGQPNEQFF.

A few counts support this clone. V and J are TRBV19 and TRBJ2-1, with 8 bases fitting TRBD2. Trimming at V came to 9 bases and at J to 15 bases, leaving 10 bases not matched to a gene. CDR1 and CDR2 from the germline V gene are LNHDA and SQIVND (reference sequence). The CDR3 sequence is 11 residues long. CDR3 loop: CASQAGAGRFF. CDR3 DNA: TGTGCCAGCCAAGCGGGGGCTGGTCGGTTCTTC.

The rearrangement uses TRBV28 and TRBJ2-7, with TRBD2 matching 7 bases. This CDR3 spans 15 amino acids. Germline CDR1 is MDHEN and CDR2 is SYDVKM. The V and J ends lost 7 bases and 7 bases, in that order; junction bases with no gene match: 16. CDR3 in amino acids: CASTSSGVPSEEQYF. CDR3 nucleotide sequence: TGTGCCAGCACTTCGAGCGGGGTTCCTTCGGAAGAGCAGTACTTC.

The J gene is TRBJ2-7, the V gene TRBV18; 7 positions agree with TRBD2. V was pared by 5 bases and J by 2 bases, with 3 bases of the junction left unmatched. This CDR3 region has 13 residues. Germline CDR1 reads KGHSH; CDR2 reads LQKENI. The CDR3 DNA sequence: TGTGCCAGCTCATTAGGGACTACCTACGAGCAGTACTTC. Its protein product is CASSLGTTYEQYF. Filled out from reference TRBV18 and TRBJ2-7, the complete variable domain reads NAGVMQNPRHLVRRRGQEARLRCSPMKGHSHVYWYRQLPEEGLKFMVYLQKENIIDESGMPKERFSAEFPKEGPSILRIQQVVRGDSAAYFCASSLGTTYEQYFGPGTRLTVT.

This chain links TRBV7-3 with TRBJ2-3; TRBD2 is a possible D gene (6 bases). Trimming took off 5 bases at V and 9 bases at J, with 21 bases between the two ends. The CDR3 has 15 amino acids. CDR1 and CDR2 from the germline V gene are SGHTA and FQGTGA. Here the CDR3 reads CASSPSVRESGTQYF. The CDR3, as DNA: TGTGCCAGCAGCCCATCGGTCCGGGAGTCGGGGACGCAGTATTTT.

The chain uses TRBV2 and TRBJ1-1; TRBD1 might be the D (6 bases). Per germline, CDR1 SNHLY and CDR2 FYNNEI. Between the trimmed V and J ends, which lost 6 bases and 0 bases, there was a span of 14 bases. The length of the CDR3 is 15 residues. CDR3 in DNA: TGTGCCAGCAGGCGTACGGACAGAGTGAACACTGAAGCTTTCTTT. It specifies CASRRTDRVNTEAFF. The complete variable domain, with remaining parts taken from reference TRBV2 and TRBJ1-1, reads EPEVTQTPSHQVTQMGQEVILRCVPISNHLYFYWYRQILGQKVEFLVSFYNNEISEKSEIFDDQFSVERPDGSNFTLKIRSTKLEDSAMYFCASRRTDRVNTEAFFGQGTRLTVV.